This TCR beta chain was sequenced for a study of shared clonotypes between healthy human individuals. This clone was seen once. The repertoire was sequenced with immunoSEQ multiplex PCR; TCRdb's copy has only in-frame clones and lacks some. The sample holds around 1.6 million clones, 95% to 99% seen once. Trimming took 1 base from V and 8 from J, leaving 12 bases between them. Looked up from germline, CDR1 is SGHDN and CDR2 is FVKESK. CDR3 length: 14 residues. This receptor was taken from a man younger than 45 in good health. This chain uses TRBV14 with TRBJ2-1; no reliable D call. Specimen: naive CD4+ T cells sorted from blood. Indicated subset: CD45RA+ positively selected. CDR3: CASSQGLWVYEQFF. The CDR3 DNA follows: TGTGCCAGCAGCCAAGGGCTTTGGGTATATGAGCAGTTCTTC. Using reference TRBV14 and TRBJ2-1 for the parts outside the CDR3, the full variable domain is EAGVTQFPSHSVIEKGQTVTLRCDPISGHDNLYWYRRVMGKEIKFLLHFVKESKQDESGMPNNRFLAERTGGTYSTLKVQPAELEDSGVYFCASSQGLWVYEQFFGPGTRLTVL.